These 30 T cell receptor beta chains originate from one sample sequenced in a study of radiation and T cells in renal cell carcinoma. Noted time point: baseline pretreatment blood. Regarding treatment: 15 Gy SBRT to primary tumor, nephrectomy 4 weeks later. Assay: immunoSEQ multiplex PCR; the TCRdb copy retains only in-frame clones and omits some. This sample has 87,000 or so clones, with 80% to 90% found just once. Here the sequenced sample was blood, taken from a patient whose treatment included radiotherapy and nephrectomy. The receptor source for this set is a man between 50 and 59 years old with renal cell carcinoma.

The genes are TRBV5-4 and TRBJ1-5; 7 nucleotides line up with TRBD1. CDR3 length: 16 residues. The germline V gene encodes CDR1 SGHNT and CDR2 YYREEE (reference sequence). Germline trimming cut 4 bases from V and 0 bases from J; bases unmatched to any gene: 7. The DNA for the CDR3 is TGTGCCAGCAGCCCGAGGACAGGAGATAGCAATCAGCCCCAGCATTTT. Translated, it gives CASSPRTGDSNQPQHF.

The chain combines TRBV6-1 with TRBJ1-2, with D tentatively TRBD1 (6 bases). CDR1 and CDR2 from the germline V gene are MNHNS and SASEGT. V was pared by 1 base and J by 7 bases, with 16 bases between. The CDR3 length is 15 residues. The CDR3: CASSEVVYRVFGYTF. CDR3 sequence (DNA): TGTGCCAGCAGTGAAGTCGTATACAGGGTCTTTGGCTACACCTTC.

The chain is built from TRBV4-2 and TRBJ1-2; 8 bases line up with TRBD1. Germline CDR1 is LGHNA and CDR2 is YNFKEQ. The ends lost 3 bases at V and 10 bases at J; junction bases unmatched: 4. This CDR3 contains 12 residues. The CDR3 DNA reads TGTGCCAGCAGCCAGAACAGGGGGGACTACACCTTC. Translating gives CASSQNRGDYTF.

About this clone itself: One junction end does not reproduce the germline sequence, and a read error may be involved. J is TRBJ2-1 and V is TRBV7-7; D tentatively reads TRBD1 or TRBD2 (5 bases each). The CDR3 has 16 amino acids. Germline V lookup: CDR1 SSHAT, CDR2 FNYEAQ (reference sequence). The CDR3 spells CASSLASGPSYNEQFF. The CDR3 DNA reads TGTGCTAGCAGCTTAGCGTCAGGGCCGTCCTACAATGAGCAGTTCTTC. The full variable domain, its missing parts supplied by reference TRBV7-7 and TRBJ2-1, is GAGVSQSPRYKVTKRGQDVTLRCDPISSHATLYWYQQALGQGPEFLTYFNYEAQPDKSGLPSDRFSAERPEGSISTLTIQRTEQRDSAMYRCASSLASGPSYNEQFFGPGTRLTVL.

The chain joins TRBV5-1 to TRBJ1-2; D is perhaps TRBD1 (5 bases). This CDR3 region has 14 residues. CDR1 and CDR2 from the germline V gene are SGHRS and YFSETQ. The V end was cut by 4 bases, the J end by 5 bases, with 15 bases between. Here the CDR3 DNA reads TGCGCCAGCAGCCCCAGGACATACGGATATGGCTACACCTTC. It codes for CASSPRTYGYGYTF.

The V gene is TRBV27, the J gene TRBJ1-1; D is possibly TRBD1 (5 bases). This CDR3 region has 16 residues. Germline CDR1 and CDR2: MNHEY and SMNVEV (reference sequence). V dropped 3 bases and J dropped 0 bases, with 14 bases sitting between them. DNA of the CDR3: TGTGCCAGCAGTTTGGGTAGGGGCCTTATGAACACTGAAGCTTTCTTT. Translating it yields CASSLGRGLMNTEAFF.

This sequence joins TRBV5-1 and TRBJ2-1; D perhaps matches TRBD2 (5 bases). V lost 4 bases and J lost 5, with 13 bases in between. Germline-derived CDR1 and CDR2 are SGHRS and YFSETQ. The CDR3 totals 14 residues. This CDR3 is CASSPLTGNNEQFF. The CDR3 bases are TGCGCCAGCAGCCCACTCACGGGGAACAATGAGCAGTTCTTC.

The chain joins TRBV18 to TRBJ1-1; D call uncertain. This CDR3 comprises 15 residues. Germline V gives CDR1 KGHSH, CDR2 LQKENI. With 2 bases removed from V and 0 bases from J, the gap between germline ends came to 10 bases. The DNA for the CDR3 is TGTGCCAGCTCACCAAATACCGGGTTGAACACTGAAGCTTTCTTT. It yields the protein CASSPNTGLNTEAFF.

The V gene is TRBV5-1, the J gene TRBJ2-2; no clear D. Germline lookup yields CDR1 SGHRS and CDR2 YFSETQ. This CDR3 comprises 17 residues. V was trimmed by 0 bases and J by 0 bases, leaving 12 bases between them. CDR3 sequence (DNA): TGCGCCAGCAGCTTGGTTCACAGCGTGGCGAACACCGGGGAGCTGTTTTTT. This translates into CASSLVHSVANTGELFF.

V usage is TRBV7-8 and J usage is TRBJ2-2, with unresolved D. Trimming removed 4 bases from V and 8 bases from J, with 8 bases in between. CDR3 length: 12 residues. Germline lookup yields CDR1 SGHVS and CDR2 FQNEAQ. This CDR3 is CASSYVLGELFF. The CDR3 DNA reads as TGTGCCAGCAGCTACGTTCTTGGGGAGCTGTTTTTT.

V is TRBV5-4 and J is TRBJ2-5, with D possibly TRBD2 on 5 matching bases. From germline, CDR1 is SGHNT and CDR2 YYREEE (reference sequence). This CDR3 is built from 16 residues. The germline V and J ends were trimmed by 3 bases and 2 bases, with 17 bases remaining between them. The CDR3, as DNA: TGTGCCAGCAGCTCCAAGGTATCGGGGTCACAAGAGACCCAGTACTTC. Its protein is CASSSKVSGSQETQYF. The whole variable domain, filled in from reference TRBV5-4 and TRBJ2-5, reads ETGVTQSPTHLIKTRGQQVTLRCSSQSGHNTVSWYQQALGQGPQFIFQYYREEENGRGNFPPRFSGLQFPNYSSELNVNALELDDSALYLCASSSKVSGSQETQYFGPGTRLLVL.

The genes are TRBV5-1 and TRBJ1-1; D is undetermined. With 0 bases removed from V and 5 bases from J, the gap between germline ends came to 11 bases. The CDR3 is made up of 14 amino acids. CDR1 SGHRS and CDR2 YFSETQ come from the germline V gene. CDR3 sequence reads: CASSLDPMGTEAFF. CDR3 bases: TGCGCCAGCAGCTTGGATCCCATGGGGACTGAAGCTTTCTTT.

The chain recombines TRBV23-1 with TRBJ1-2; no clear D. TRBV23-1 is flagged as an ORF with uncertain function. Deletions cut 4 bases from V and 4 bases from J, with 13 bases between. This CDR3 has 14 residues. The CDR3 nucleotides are TGCGCCAGCAGTCCCCTCGGGAGAGGCTATGGCTACACCTTC. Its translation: CASSPLGRGYGYTF.

CDR3 region: CASSEVGDGYGYTF. The CDR3 DNA reads as TGTGCCAGCAGTGAAGTTGGGGATGGCTATGGCTACACCTTC. The V and J genes are TRBV6-1 and TRBJ1-2; D uncertain. The V gene lost 1 base and the J gene lost 4 bases, with 10 bases spanning the gap. The CDR3 totals 14 residues. CDR1 and CDR2 (germline): MNHNS, SASEGT.

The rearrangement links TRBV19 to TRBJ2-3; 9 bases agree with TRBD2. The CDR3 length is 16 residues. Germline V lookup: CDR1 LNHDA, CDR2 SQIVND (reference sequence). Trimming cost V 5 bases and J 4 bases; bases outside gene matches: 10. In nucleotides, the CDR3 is TGTGCCAGTAGTGGGGGACTAGCCTCGAACGCAGATACGCAGTATTTT. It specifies CASSGGLASNADTQYF.

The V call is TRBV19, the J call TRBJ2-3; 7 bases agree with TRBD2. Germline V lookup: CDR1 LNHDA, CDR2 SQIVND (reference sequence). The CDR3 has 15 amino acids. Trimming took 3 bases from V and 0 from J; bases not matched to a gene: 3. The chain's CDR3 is CASSITSVSTDTQYF. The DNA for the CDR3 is TGTGCCAGTAGTATTACTAGCGTTAGCACAGATACGCAGTATTTT.

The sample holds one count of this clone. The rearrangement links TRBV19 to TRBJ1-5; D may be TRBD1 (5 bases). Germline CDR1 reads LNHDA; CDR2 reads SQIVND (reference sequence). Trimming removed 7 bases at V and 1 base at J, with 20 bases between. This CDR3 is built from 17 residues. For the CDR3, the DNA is TGTGCCAGTACAAGGACGGGAGGCGGGGGGAGCAATCAGCCCCAGCATTTT. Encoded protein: CASTRTGGGGSNQPQHF.

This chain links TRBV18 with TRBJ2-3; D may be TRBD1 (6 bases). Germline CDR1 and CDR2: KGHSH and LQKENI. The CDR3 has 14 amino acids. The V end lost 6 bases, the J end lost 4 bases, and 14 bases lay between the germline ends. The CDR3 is CASSLDQGPDTQYF. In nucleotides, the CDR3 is TGTGCCAGCTCCCTAGATCAGGGGCCAGATACGCAGTATTTT.

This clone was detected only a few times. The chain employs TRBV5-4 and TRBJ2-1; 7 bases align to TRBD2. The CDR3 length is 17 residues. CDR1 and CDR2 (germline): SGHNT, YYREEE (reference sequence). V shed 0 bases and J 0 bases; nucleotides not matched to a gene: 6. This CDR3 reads CASSLVRAGVSYNEQFF. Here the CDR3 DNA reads TGTGCCAGCAGCTTGGTCCGGGCGGGAGTCTCCTACAATGAGCAGTTCTTC.

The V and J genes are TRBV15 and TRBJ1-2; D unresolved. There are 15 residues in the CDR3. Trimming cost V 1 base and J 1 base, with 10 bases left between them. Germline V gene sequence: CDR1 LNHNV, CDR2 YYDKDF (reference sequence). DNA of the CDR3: TGTGCCACCAGCAGAGTAGCTCAGCTTAACTATGGCTACACCTTC. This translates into CATSRVAQLNYGYTF.

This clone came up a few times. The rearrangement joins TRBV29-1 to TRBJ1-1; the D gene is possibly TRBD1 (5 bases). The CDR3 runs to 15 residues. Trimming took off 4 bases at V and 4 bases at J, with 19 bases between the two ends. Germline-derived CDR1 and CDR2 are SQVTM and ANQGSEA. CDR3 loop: CSVALWDLSGTEAFF. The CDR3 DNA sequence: TGCAGCGTTGCTCTCTGGGACCTATCGGGCACTGAAGCTTTCTTT.

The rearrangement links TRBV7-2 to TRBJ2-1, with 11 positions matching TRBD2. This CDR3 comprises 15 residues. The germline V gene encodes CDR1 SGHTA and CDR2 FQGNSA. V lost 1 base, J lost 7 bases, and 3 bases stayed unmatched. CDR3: CASSLELAGGNEQFF. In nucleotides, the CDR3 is TGTGCCAGCAGCTTAGAATTAGCGGGGGGGAATGAGCAGTTCTTC.

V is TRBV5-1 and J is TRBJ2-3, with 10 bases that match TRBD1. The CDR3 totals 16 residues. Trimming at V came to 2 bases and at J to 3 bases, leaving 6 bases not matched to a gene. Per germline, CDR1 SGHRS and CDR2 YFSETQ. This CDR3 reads CASSLDRGPRTDTQYF. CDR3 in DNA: TGCGCCAGCAGCTTAGACAGGGGGCCTAGAACAGATACGCAGTATTTT.

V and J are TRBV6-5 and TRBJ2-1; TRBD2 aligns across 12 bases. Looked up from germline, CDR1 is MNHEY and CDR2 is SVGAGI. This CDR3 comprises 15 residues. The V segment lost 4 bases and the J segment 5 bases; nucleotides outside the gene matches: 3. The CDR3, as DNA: TGTGCCAGCAGTTTCGGACTAGCGGGAAACAATGAGCAGTTCTTC. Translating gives CASSFGLAGNNEQFF.

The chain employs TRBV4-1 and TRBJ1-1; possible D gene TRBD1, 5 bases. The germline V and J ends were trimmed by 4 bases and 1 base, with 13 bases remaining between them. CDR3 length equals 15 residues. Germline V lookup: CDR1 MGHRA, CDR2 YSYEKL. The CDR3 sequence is CASSRGEGTNTEAFF. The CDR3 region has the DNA TGCGCCAGCAGCCGAGGGGAGGGCACGAACACTGAAGCTTTCTTT.

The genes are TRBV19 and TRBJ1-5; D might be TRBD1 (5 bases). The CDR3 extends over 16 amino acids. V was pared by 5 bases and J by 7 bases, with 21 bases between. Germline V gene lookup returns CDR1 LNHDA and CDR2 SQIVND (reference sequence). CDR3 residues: CASSGYRTTQYQPQHF. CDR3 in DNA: TGTGCCAGTAGTGGTTACAGGACGACTCAATACCAGCCCCAGCATTTT.

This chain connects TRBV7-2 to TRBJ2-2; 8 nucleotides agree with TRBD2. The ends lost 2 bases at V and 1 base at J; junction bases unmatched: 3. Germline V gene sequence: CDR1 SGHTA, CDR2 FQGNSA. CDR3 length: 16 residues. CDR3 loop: CASSLFSGGNTGELFF. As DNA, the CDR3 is TGTGCCAGCAGCTTATTCAGCGGGGGGAACACCGGGGAGCTGTTTTTT.

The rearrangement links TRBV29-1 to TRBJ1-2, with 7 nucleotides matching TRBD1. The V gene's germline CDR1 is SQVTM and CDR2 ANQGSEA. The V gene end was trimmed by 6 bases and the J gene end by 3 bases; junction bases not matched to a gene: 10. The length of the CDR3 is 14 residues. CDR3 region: CSVGQESPYYGYTF. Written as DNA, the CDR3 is TGCAGCGTAGGACAGGAGAGCCCCTACTATGGCTACACCTTC. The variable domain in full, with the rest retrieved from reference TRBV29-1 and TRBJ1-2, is SAVISQKPSRDICQRGTSLTIQCQVDSQVTMMFWYRQQPGQSLTLIATANQGSEATYESGFVIDKFPISRPNLTFSTLTVSNMSPEDSSIYLCSVGQESPYYGYTFGSGTRLTVV.

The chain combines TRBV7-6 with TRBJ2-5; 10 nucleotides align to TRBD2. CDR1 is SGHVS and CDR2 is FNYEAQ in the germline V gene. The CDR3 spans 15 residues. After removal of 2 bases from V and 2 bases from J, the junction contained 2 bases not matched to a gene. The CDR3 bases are TGTGCCAGCAGCTTACTACTAGCGGGGCAAGAGACCCAGTACTTC. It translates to CASSLLLAGQETQYF. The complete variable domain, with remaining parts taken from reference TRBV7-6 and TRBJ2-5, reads GAGVSQSPRYKVTKRGQDVALRCDPISGHVSLYWYRQALGQGPEFLTYFNYEAQQDKSGLPNDRFSAERPEGSISTLTIQRTEQRDSAMYRCASSLLLAGQETQYFGPGTRLLVL.

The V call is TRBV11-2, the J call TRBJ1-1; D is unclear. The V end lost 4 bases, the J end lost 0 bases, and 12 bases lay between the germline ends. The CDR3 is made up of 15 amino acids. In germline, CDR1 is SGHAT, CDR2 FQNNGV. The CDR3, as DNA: TGTGCCAGCAGCTCGGAGGGCCGGATGAACACTGAAGCTTTCTTT. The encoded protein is CASSSEGRMNTEAFF.